This T cell receptor beta chain derives from a study of blood T cells in healthy people across ages. Notes on this clonotype: Its antigen is currently unknown.

The second PCR ran about 6 to 11 cycles with a sample-barcoded 5' primer and J-beta primers. TCRdb recomputed calls from the 5' RACE reads with MiXCR, one row per CDR3 protein. In the table there are 780,000 or so distinct CDR3 sequences, around three fifths of which are singletons. Study results and caveats: Per million T cells, TCR beta diversity dropped roughly linearly as age increased.

The CDR3 is made up of 17 amino acids. Trimming stripped 1 base from V and 2 bases from J, with 17 bases between. Germline V gene sequence: CDR1 ENHRY, CDR2 SYGVKD. The sample consisted of blood. The origin of this receptor is a man in his forties in good health. V is TRBV10-3 and J is TRBJ1-2; a weak D match, TRBD1 (5 bases). Here the CDR3 reads CAISEWEMGRKNYGYTF. CDR3 DNA: TGTGCCATCAGTGAGTGGGAAATGGGACGGAAGAACTATGGCTACACCTTC.